This TCR beta chain was recorded in a study of blood T cells in healthy people across ages. A sample-barcoded 5' primer and a J-beta primer mix were used in a second PCR of roughly 6 to 11 cycles. TCRdb re-called the 5' RACE reads with MiXCR, one entry per CDR3 protein. Among roughly 1,700,000 distinct CDR3 sequences listed, about 30% were seen once. CDR1 is SGHKS and CDR2 is YYEKEE in the germline V gene (reference sequence). Trimming removed 6 bases at V and 5 bases at J, with 21 bases between. CDR3 length equals 15 residues. The chain recombines TRBV5-5 with TRBJ2-7; D is perhaps TRBD1 (6 bases). Sequencing input: blood. This receptor was identified in a woman aged 25 to 45 in good health. The CDR3 sequence is CASTPPQGNQDEQYF. In DNA, the CDR3 is TGTGCCAGCACCCCGCCTCAGGGGAATCAGGACGAGCAGTACTTC.